The source of this T cell receptor beta chain is a study of blood T cell repertoires in COVID-19. Germline lookup yields CDR1 MNHEY and CDR2 SMNVEV (reference sequence). This CDR3 is built from 18 residues. Trimming removed 5 bases from V and 0 bases from J, with 17 bases in between. Only in-frame clones appear in the TCRdb table, and some are missing; sequencing was by immunoSEQ multiplex PCR. The sample holds about 47,000 clones, approximately 82% seen once. The chain uses TRBV27 and TRBJ2-6, with D possibly TRBD1 on 5 matching bases. The clonotype was recovered from a man aged 70-80 years with active COVID-19. The sequenced material came from peripheral blood. The CDR3 bases are TGTGCCAGCAGTCCTACGGGCAGGGTAAGCTCTGGGGCCAACGTCCTGACTTTC. Translating it yields CASSPTGRVSSGANVLTF.